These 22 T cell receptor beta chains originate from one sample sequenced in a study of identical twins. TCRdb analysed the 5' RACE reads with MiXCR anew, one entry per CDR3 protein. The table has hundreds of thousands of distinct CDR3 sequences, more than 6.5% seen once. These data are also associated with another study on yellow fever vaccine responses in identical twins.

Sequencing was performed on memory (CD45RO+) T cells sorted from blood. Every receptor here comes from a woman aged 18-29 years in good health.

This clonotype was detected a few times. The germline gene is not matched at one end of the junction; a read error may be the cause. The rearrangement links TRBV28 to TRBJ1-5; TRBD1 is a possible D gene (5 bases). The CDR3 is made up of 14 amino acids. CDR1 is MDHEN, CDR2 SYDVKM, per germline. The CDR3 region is CASSLSGSRGPQHF. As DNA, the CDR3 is TGTGCCAGCAGCTTATCAGGGAGTCGGGGCCCCCAGCATTTT.

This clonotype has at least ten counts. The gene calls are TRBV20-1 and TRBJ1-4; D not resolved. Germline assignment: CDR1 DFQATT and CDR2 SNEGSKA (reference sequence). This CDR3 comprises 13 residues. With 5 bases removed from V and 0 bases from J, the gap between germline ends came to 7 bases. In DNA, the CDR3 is TGCAGTGCTCGGACTGCAACTAATGAAAAACTGTTTTTT. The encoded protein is CSARTATNEKLFF.

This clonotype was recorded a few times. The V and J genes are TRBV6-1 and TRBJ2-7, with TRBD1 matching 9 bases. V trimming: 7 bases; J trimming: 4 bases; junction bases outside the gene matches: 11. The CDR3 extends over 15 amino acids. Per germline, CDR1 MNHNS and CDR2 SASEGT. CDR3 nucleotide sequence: TGTGCCAGCAACCACGGGACAGGGCGGTCTTACGAGCAGTACTTC. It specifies CASNHGTGRSYEQYF.

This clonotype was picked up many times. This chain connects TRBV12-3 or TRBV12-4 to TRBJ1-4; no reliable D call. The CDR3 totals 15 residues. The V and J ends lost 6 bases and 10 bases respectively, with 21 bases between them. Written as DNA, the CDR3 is TGTGCCAGCAGCCCCGCGTCAGAAATTACTGGAAAACTGTTTTTT. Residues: CASSPASEITGKLFF.

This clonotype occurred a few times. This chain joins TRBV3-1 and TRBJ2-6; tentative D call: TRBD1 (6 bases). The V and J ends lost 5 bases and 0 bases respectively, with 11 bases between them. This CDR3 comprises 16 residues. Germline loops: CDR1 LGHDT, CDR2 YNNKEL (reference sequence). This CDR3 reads CASSDKGDSGANVLTF. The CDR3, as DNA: TGTGCCAGCAGCGACAAGGGGGACTCTGGGGCCAACGTCCTGACTTTC.

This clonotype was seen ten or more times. The CDR3 loop is CASSRGRASTDTQYF. The CDR3 nucleotides read TGTGCCAGCAGTCGGGGGAGGGCAAGCACAGATACGCAGTATTTT. The chain carries TRBV12-3 or TRBV12-4 and TRBJ2-3; 7 nucleotides agree with TRBD2. The CDR3 runs to 15 residues. Trimming cost V 5 bases and J 0 bases; bases outside gene matches: 5.

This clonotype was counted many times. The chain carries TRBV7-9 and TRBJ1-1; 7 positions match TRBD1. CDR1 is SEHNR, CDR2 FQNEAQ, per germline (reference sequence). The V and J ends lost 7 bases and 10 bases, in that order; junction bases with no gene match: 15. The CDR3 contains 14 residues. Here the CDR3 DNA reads TGTGCCAGCACCCCCGGGCTGGGGACAGCTGGAGCTTTCTTT. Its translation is CASTPGLGTAGAFF.

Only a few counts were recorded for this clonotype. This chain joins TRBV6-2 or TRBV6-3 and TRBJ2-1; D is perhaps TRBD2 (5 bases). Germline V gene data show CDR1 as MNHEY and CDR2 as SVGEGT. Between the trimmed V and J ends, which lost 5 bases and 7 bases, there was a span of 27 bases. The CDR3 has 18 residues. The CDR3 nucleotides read TGTGCCAGCAGTCTCCCTCGAGAGGGCCGCCTGGGGTTTAATGAGCAGTTCTTC. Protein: CASSLPREGRLGFNEQFF.

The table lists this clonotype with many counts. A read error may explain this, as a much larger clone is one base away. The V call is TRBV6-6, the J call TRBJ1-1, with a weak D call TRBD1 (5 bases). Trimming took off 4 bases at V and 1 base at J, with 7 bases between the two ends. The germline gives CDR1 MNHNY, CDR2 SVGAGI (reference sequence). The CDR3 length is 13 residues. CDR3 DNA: TGTGCCAGCAGTTCCAGGGAGAACACTGAAGCTTTCTTT. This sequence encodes CASSSRENTEAFF.

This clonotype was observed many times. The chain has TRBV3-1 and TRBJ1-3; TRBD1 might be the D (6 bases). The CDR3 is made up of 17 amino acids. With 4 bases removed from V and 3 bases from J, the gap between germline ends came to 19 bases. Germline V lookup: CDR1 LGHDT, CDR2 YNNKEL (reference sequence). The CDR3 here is CASSPALGGGHGNTIYF. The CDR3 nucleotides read TGTGCCAGCAGCCCTGCTCTCGGGGGGGGACATGGAAACACCATATATTTT.

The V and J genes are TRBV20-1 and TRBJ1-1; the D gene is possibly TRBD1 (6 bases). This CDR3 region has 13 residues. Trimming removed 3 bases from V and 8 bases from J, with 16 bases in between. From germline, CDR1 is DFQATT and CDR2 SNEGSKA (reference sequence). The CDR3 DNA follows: TGCAGTGCTAGGGTTGGGGGCTTAACCGAAGCTTTCTTT. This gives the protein CSARVGGLTEAFF.

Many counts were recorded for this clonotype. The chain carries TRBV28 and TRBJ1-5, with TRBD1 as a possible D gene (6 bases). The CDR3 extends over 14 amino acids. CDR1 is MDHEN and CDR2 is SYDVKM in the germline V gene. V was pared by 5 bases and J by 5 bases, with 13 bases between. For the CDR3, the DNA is TGTGCCAGCAGTATCCTACAGGGAGATCAGCCCCAGCATTTT. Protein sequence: CASSILQGDQPQHF.

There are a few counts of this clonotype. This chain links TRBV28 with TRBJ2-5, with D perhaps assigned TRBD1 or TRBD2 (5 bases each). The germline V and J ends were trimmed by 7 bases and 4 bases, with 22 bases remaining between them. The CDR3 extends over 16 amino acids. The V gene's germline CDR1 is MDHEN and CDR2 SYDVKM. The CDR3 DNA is TGTGCCAGCACCGAGTCCGCAACCGGGACGGCAGAGACCCAGTACTTC. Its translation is CASTESATGTAETQYF.

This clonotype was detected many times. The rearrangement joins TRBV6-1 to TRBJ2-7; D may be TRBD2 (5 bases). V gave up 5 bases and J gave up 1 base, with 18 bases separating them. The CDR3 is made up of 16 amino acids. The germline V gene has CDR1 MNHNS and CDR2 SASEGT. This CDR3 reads CASSPRSPGSSYEQYF. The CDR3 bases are TGTGCCAGCAGTCCACGAAGCCCGGGATCGTCCTACGAGCAGTACTTC.

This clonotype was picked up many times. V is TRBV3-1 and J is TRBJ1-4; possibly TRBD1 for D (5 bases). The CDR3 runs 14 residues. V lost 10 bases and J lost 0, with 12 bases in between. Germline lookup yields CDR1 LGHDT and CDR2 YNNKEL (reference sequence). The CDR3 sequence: CATGRAATNEKLFF. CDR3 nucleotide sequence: TGTGCCACCGGCAGGGCCGCAACTAATGAAAAACTGTTTTTT. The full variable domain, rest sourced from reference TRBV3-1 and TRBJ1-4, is DTAVSQTPKYLVTQMGNDKSIKCEQNLGHDTMYWYKQDSKKFLKIMFSYNNKELIINETVPNRFSPKSPDKAHLNLHINSLELGDSAVYFCATGRAATNEKLFFGSGTQLSVL.

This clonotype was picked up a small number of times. CDR3 in amino acids: CASSGQGDSEAFF. The CDR3 DNA reads as TGCGCCAGCAGTGGGCAGGGGGATTCTGAAGCTTTCTTT. The chain employs TRBV10-2 and TRBJ1-1, with 7 bases identical to TRBD1. This CDR3 comprises 13 residues. The germline V gene has CDR1 WSHSY and CDR2 SAAADI. V shed 4 bases and J 6 bases; nucleotides not matched to a gene: 5.

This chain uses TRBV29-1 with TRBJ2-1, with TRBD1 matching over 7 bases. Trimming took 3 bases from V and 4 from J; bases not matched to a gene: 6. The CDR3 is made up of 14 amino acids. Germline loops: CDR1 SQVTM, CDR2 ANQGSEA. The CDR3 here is CSVEKGGSYNEQFF. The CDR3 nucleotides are TGCAGCGTTGAGAAAGGGGGCAGTTACAATGAGCAGTTCTTC.

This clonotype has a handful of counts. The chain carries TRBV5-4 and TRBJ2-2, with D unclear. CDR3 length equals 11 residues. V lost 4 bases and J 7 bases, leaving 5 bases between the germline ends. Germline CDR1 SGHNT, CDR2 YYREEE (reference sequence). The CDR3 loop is CASSLNGELFF. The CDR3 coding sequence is TGTGCCAGCAGCCTCAACGGGGAGCTGTTTTTT.

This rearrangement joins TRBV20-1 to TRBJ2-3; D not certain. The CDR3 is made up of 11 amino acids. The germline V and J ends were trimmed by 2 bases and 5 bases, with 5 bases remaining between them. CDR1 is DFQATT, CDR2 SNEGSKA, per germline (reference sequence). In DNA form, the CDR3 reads TGCAGTGCTAGAAAAAAAGATACGCAGTATTTT. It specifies CSARKKDTQYF.

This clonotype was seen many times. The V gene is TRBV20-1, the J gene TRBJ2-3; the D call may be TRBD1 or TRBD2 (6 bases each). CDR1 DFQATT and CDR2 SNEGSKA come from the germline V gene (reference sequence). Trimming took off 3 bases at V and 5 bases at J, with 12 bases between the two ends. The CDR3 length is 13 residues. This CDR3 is CSARAGGRDTQYF. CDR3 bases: TGCAGTGCTAGGGCCGGGGGCAGAGATACGCAGTATTTT.

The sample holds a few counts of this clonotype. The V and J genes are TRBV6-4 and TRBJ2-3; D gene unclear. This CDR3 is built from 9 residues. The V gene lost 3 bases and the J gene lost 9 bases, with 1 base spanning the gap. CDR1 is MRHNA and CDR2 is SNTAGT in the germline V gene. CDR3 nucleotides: TGTGCCAGCAGTGAGACGCAGTATTTT. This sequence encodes CASSETQYF.

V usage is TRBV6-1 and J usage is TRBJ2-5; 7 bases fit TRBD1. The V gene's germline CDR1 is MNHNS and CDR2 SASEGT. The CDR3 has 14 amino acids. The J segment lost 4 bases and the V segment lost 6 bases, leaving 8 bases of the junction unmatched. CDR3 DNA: TGTGCCAGCAGCGGGACAGTCGGCCGAGAGACCCAGTACTTC. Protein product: CASSGTVGRETQYF.